Given below is one T cell receptor beta chain in context. Its antigen is unknown. When the RNA was reverse transcribed, random hexamers were used with an input of about 0.5 to 1 ug. TCRdb independently ran MiXCR on the immunoSEQ multiplex PCR reads; one entry per CDR3 protein. The sample carries about 150,000 distinct CDR3 sequences, 90% to 95% recorded once. The data belong to a study of CD8 T cells in Susac syndrome. The CDR3 runs 12 residues. Germline CDR1 is SQVTM and CDR2 is ANQGSEA. With V trimmed by 7 bases and J by 5 bases, 6 bases remained unmatched. Study results and limitations: Where Susac syndrome CD4+ T cell repertoires were concerned, no clonal expansion was evident.

CD8+ and CD4+ T cells from blood underwent TCR beta sequencing, which was carried out in a high-throughput format. Negative isolation was applied to CD8+ and CD4+ T cells, and FACS enrichment was applied to TEMRA cells. This chain joins TRBV29-1 and TRBJ1-1, with 8 bases lining up with TRBD1. This TCR was recovered from a human donor with Susac syndrome. Source material: CD4+ T cells from PBMCs. Here the CDR3 DNA reads TGCAGCGCCAGGACAGGGATAACTGAAGCTTTCTTT. Protein product: CSARTGITEAFF. Drawing the rest from reference TRBV29-1 and TRBJ1-1, the complete variable domain is SAVISQKPSRDICQRGTSLTIQCQVDSQVTMMFWYRQQPGQSLTLIATANQGSEATYESGFVIDKFPISRPNLTFSTLTVSNMSPEDSSIYLCSARTGITEAFFGQGTRLTVV.